This T cell receptor (beta chain) emerged from a study of cytomegalovirus exposure and HLA in healthy donors. Study-level information: The same platform was used for the 110 or so validation repertoires and the roughly 670 first-cohort repertoires, a later analysis reported.

In this sample, this clone turned up once. The antigen is undetermined. Assay used: immunoSEQ multiplex PCR; TCRdb lists only in-frame clones, some missing. The sample holds 100,000 to 120,000 clones, approximately 89% seen once. General study findings and limits: Through in vitro validation, a few CMV-associated chains were shown to be specific for CMV antigens. With high specificity and sensitivity, the classifier reportedly diagnosed cytomegalovirus status.

The source material was PBMCs. The TCR sequence derives from a woman aged 18-29 years in good health and CMV-seronegative.

DNA for the CDR3: TGTGCCGTACAGGGGGGCTCTGGAAACACCATATATTTT. It yields the protein CAVQGGSGNTIYF. V and J are TRBV7-6 and TRBJ1-3, with 8 bases lining up with TRBD1. Germline trimming cut 11 bases from V and 0 bases from J; bases unmatched to any gene: 3. This CDR3 has 13 amino acids. Per the germline V gene, CDR1 is SGHVS and CDR2 is FNYEAQ.